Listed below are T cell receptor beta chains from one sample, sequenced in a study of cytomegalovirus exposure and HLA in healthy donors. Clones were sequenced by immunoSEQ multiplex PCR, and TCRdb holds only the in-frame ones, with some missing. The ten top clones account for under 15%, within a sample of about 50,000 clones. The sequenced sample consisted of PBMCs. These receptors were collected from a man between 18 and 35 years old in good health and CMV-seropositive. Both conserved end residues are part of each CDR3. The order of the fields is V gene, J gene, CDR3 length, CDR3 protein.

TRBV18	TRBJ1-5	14	CASSFDSSNQPQHF
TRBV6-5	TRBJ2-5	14	CASSRPGQGETQYF
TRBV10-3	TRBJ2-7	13	CASEPGQGYEQYF
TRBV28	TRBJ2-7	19	CASTTFPAFTDRGPYEQYF
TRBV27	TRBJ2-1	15	CASRERTSSYNEQFF
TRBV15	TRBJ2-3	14	CATSSGLATDTQYF
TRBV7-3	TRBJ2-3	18	CASSLQAWGAGGTDTQYF
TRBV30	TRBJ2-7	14	CAWSPPVSTYEQYF
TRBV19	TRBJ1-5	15	CASNDGGAGNQPQHF
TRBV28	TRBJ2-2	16	CASILRAGGYTGELFF
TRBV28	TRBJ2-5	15	CASSASGTAQETQYF
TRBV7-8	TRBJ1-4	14	CASSLNTGNEKLFF
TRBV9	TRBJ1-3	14	CASSVGRGGNTIYF